This T cell receptor beta chain is drawn from a study of blood T cells in healthy people across ages. Study-level findings and limits: It was held that diversity estimates obtained from one million T cells represented underestimates.

A minimum of 5.5 micrograms of total RNA was extracted per sample. Concerning this clonotype itself: What it recognizes is unknown.

V shed 4 bases, J shed 6 bases, and the junction held 10 bases outside the gene matches. This CDR3 spans 15 amino acids. CDR1 SGHAT and CDR2 FQNNGV come from the germline V gene. Alongside a J-beta primer mix, a sample-barcoded 5' primer served in a second PCR lasting about 7 to 11 cycles. MiXCR, run by TCRdb on the 5' RACE reads, gives a single entry per CDR3 protein. The profile shows over 1.5 million distinct CDR3 sequences, around 50% of them singletons. The rearrangement joins TRBV11-2 to TRBJ2-7; 9 bases map to TRBD1. The clonotype was recovered from a woman aged 40-49 years in good health. Source material: blood. The CDR3 loop is CASSSYLPGQGEQYF. CDR3 coding DNA: TGTGCCAGCAGCTCATACCTCCCGGGACAGGGCGAGCAGTACTTC.